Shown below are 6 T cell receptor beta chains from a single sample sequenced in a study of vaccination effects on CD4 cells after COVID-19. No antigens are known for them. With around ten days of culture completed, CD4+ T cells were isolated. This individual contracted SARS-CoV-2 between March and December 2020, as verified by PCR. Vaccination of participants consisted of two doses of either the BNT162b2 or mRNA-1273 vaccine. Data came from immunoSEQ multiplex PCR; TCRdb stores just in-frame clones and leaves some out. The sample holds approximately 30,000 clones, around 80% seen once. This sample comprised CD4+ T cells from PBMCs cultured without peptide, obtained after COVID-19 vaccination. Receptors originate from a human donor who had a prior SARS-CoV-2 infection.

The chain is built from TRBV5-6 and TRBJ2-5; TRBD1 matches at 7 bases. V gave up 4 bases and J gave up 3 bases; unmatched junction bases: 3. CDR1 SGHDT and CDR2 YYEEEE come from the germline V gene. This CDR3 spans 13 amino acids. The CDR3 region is CASSLGTEETQYF. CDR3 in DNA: TGTGCCAGCAGCCTCGGGACAGAAGAGACCCAGTACTTC.

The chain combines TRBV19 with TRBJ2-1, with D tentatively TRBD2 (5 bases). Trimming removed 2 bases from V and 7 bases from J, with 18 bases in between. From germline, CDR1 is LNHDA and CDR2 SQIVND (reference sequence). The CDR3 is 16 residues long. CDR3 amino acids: CASSITERFSTNEQFF. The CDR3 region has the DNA TGTGCCAGTAGTATAACTGAGCGGTTTTCCACAAATGAGCAGTTCTTC.

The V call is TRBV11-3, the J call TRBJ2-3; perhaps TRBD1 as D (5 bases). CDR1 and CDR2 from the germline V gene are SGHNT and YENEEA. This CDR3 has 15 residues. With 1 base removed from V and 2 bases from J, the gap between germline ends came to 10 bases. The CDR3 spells CASSLGGPDTDTQYF. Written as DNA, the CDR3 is TGTGCCAGCAGCTTAGGGGGCCCGGACACAGATACGCAGTATTTT.

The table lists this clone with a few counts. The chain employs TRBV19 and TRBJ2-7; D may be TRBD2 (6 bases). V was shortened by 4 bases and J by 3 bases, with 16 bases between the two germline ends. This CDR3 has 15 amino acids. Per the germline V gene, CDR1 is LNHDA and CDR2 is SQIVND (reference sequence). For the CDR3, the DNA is TGTGCCAGTAGTAATGGCGGGGCCGAGAACTACGAGCAGTACTTC. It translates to CASSNGGAENYEQYF.

DNA of the CDR3: TGTGCCAGCAGCACGCCGGTGGGGGGAAACATTCAGTACTTC. Translating it yields CASSTPVGGNIQYF. This chain links TRBV5-4 with TRBJ2-4; tentatively, D is TRBD2 (6 bases). The CDR3 has 14 amino acids. CDR1 is SGHNT, CDR2 YYREEE, per germline (reference sequence). V lost 4 bases to trimming and J lost 6 bases, with 14 bases between them.

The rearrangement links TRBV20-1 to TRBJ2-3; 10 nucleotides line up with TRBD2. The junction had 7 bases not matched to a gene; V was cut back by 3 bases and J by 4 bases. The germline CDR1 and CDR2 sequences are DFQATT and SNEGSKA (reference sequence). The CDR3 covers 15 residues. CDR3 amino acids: CSASPSGSAADTQYF. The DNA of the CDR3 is TGCAGTGCTAGTCCTAGCGGGAGTGCCGCAGATACGCAGTATTTT.